This TCR beta chain is from a study of metastatic and nonmetastatic thyroid tumors. Study overall: Both malignant and benign thyroid patients supplied peripheral blood and tumor or nodule tissue samples, across which the repertoires of these patients were then compared.

TCRdb recomputed clones from the PCR reads via MiXCR. Among fewer than 25,000 clones, 25% were seen once, and the ten largest hold approximately 3.5%. Findings and limits, study-wide: Patients with malignant thyroid tumors reportedly had significantly higher TCR beta diversity than those with benign nodules, in blood and tumor.

Germline lookup yields CDR1 SGHVS and CDR2 FNYEAQ. Trimming pared 5 bases from V and 8 bases from J, leaving 10 bases between. There are 12 residues in the CDR3. This clone rates as medium-sized. Its antigen is currently unknown. Thyroid surgery had not been preceded by any treatment in any patient. The chain recombines TRBV7-6 with TRBJ2-1, with no clear D. The specimen was blood. The origin of this receptor is a male donor with papillary thyroid cancer or a benign thyroid nodule (not recorded which). Some clones in this sample may be carry-over from other donors' samples. This CDR3 reads CASSNQVDEQFF. The CDR3 DNA sequence: TGTGCCAGCAGCAACCAGGTCGATGAGCAGTTCTTC. The complete variable domain, with remaining parts taken from reference TRBV7-6 and TRBJ2-1, reads GAGVSQSPRYKVTKRGQDVALRCDPISGHVSLYWYRQALGQGPEFLTYFNYEAQQDKSGLPNDRFSAERPEGSISTLTIQRTEQRDSAMYRCASSNQVDEQFFGPGTRLTVL.